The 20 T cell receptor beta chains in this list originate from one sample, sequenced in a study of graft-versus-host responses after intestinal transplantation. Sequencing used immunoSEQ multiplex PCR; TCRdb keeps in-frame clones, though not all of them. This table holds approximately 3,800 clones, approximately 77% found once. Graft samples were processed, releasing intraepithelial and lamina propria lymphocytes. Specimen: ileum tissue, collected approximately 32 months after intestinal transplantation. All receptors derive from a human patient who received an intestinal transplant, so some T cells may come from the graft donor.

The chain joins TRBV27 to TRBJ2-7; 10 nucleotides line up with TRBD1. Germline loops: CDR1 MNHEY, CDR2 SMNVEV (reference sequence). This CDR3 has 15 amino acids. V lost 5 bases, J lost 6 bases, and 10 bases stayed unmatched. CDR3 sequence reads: CASSITGTGDSEQYF. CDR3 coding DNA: TGTGCCAGCAGTATCACCGGGACAGGGGATAGCGAGCAGTACTTC.

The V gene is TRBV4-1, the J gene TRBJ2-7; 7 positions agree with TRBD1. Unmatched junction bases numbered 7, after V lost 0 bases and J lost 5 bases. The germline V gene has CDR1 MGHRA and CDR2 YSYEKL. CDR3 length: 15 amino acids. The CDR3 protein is CASSQEGTVLDEQYF. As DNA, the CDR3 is TGCGCCAGCAGCCAAGAAGGGACAGTTCTTGACGAGCAGTACTTC.

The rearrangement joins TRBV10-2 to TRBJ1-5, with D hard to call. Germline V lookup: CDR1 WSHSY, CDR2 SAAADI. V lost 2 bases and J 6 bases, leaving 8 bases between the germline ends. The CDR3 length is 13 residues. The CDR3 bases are TGCGCCAGCAGTGAGGTGCGGGGTCAGCCCCAGCATTTT. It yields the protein CASSEVRGQPQHF.

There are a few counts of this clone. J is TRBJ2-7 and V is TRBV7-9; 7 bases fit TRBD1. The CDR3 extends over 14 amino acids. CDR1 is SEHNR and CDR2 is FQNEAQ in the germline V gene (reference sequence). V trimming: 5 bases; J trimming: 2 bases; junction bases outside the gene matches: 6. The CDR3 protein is CASSTTGEPYEQYF. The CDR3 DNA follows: TGTGCCAGCAGCACTACAGGGGAACCCTACGAGCAGTACTTC.

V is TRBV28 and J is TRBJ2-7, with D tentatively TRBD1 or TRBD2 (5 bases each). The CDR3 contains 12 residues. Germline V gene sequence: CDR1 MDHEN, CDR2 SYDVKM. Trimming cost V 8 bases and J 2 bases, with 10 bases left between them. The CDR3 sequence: CASRGPTYEQYV. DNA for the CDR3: TGTGCCAGCCGGGGACCGACCTACGAGCAGTACGTC.

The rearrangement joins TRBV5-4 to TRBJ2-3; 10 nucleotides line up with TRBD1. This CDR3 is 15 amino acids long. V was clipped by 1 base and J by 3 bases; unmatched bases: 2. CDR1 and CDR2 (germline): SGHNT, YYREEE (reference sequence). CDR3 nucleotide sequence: TGTGCCAGCAGCTTGTTGGACAGGGGGACAGATACGCAGTATTTT. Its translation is CASSLLDRGTDTQYF.

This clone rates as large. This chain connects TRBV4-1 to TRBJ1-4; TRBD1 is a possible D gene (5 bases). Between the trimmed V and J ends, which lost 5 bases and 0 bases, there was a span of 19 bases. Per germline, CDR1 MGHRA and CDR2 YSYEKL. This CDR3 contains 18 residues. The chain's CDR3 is CASSTRHPGVATNEKLFF. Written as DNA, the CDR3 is TGCGCCAGCAGCACCCGACACCCGGGGGTGGCAACTAATGAAAAACTGTTTTTT.

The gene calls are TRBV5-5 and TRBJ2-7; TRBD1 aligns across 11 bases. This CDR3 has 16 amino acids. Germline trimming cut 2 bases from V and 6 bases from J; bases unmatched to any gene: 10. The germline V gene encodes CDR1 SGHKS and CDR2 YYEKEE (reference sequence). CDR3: CASSFPGTGGTGEQYV. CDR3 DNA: TGTGCCAGCAGCTTCCCAGGGACAGGGGGTACTGGCGAGCAGTACGTC.

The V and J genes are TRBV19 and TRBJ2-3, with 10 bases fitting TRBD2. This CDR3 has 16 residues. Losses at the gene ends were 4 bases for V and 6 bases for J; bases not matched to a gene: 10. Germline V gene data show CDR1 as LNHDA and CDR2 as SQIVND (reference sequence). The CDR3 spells CASSTNLAGAGDTQYF. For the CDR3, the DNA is TGTGCCAGTAGTACCAATCTAGCGGGGGCAGGGGATACGCAGTATTTT.

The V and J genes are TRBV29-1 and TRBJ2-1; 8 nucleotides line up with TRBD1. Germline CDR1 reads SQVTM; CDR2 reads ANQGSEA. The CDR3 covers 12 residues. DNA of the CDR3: TGCAGTGGGGACAGGTATTCGGGTGAGCAGTTCTTC. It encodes CSGDRYSGEQFF.

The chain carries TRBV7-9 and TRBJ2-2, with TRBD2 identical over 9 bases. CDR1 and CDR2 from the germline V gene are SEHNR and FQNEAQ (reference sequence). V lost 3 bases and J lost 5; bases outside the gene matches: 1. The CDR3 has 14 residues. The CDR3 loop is CASSFTSGTGELFF. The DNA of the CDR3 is TGTGCCAGCAGCTTTACTAGCGGGACCGGGGAGCTGTTTTTT.

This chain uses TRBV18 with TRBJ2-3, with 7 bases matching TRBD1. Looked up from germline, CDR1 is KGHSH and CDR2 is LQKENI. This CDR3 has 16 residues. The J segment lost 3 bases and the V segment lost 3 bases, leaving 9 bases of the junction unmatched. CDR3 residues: CASSPWKGGQTDTQYF. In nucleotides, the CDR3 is TGTGCCAGCTCACCTTGGAAAGGGGGCCAAACAGATACGCAGTATTTT.

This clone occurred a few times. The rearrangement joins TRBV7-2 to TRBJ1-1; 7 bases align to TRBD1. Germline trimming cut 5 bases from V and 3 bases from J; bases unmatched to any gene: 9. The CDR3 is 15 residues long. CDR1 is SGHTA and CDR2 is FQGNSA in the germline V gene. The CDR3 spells CASSPRGGRYTEAFF. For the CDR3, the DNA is TGTGCCAGCAGCCCCAGGGGGGGAAGGTACACTGAAGCTTTCTTT.

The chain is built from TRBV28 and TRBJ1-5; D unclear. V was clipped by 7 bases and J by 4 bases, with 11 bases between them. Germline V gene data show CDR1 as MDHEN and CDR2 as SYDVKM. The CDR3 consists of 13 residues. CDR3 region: CASTHSTNQPQHF. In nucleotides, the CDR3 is TGTGCCAGCACCCACAGTACAAATCAGCCCCAGCATTTT. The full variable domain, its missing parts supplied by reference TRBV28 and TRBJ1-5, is DVKVTQSSRYLVKRTGEKVFLECVQDMDHENMFWYRQDPGLGLRLIYFSYDVKMKEKGDIPEGYSVSREKKERFSLILESASTNQTSMYLCASTHSTNQPQHFGDGTRLSIL.

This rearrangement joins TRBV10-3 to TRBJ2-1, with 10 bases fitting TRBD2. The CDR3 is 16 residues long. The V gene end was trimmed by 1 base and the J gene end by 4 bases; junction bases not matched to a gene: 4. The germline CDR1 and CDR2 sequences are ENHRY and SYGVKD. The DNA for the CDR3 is TGTGCCATCAGTGAGTTTTCTAGCGGGAGATACAATGAGCAGTTCTTC. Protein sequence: CAISEFSSGRYNEQFF.

The CDR3, as DNA: TGTGCCAGCAGTTGGGACAGGACCGCTTCACCCCTCCACTTT. This encodes CASSWDRTASPLHF. This chain links TRBV5-4 with TRBJ1-6, with TRBD1 matching 8 bases. From germline, CDR1 is SGHNT and CDR2 YYREEE (reference sequence). The CDR3 spans 14 residues. The V segment lost 5 bases and the J segment 9 bases; nucleotides outside the gene matches: 7.

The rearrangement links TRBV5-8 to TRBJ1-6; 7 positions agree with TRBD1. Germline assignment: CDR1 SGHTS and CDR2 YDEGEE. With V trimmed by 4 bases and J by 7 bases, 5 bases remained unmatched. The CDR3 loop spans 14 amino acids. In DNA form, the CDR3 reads TGTGCCAGCAGCCCCGGGGGACAGAATTCACCCCTCCACTTT. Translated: CASSPGGQNSPLHF.

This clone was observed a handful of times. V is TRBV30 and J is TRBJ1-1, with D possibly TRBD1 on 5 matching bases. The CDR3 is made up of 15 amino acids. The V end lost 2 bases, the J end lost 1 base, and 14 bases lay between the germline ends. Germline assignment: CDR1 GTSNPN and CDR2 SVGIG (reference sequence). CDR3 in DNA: TGTGCCTGGAGTACATGGGGCGGGTCGAACACTGAAGCTTTCTTT. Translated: CAWSTWGGSNTEAFF.

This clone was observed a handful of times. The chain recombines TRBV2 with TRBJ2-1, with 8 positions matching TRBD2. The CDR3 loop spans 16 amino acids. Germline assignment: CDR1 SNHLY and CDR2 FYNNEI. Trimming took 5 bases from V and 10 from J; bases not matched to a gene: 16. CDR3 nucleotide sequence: TGTGCCAGCAGTCTGGAGGGCGGGGGGTCCCTTGGGGAGCAGTTCTTC. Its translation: CASSLEGGGSLGEQFF.

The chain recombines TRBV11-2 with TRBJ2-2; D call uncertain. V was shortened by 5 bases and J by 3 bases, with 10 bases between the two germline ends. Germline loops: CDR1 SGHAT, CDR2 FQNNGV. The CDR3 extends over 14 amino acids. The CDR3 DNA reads TGTGCCAGCAGCCTAATTCCGGACACCGGGGAGCTGTTTTTT. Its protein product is CASSLIPDTGELFF. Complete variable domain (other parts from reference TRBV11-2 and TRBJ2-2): EAGVAQSPRYKIIEKRQSVAFWCNPISGHATLYWYQQILGQGPKLLIQFQNNGVVDDSQLPKDRFSAERLKGVDSTLKIQPAKLEDSAVYLCASSLIPDTGELFFGEGSRLTVL.